This section outlines one T cell receptor (beta chain) sequence together with its context. Germline values: CDR1 MNHEY, CDR2 SVGAGI. Germline trimming cut 6 bases from V and 6 bases from J; bases unmatched to any gene: 9. The CDR3 covers 15 residues. Assay used: immunoSEQ multiplex PCR; TCRdb lists only in-frame clones, some missing. The sample has 300,000 to 350,000 clones, approximately 90% seen once. The entry originates in a study of blood T cell repertoires in COVID-19. The clonotype originates from a man between 25 and 39 years old with COVID-19, enrolled during active disease. What was sequenced was peripheral blood. V gene TRBV6-5 combines with J gene TRBJ2-3; 10 bases match TRBD2. In DNA, the CDR3 is TGTGCCAGCAGAAGGAGCGGGGGGGCGATTGATACGCAGTATTTT. Translation gives CASRRSGGAIDTQYF.